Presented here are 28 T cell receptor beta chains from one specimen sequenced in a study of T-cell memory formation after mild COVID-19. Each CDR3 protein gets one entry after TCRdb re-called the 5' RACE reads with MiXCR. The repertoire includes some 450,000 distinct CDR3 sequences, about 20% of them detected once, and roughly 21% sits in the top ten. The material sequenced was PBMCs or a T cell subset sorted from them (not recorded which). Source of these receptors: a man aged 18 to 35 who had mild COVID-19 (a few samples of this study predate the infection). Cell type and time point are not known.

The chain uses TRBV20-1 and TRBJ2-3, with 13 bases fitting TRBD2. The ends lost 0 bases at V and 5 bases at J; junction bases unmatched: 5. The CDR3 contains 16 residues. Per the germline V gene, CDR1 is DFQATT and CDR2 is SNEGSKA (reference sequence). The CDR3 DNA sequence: TGCAGTGCTAGAGATCCCCGGACTAGCGGGGGAGATACGCAGTATTTT. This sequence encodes CSARDPRTSGGDTQYF.

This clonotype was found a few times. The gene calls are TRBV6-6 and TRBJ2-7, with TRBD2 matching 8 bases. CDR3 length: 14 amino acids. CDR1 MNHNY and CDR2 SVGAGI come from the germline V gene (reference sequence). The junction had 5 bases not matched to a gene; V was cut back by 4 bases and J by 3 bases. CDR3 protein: CASSLGLGLYEQYF. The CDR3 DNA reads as TGTGCCAGCAGTTTGGGACTAGGGCTCTACGAGCAGTACTTC.

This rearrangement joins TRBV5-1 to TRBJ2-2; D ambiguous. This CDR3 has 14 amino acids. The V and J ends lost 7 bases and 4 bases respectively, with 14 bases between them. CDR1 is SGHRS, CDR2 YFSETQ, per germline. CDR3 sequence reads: CASDLTSGTGELFF. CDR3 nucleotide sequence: TGCGCCAGCGACCTCACTTCCGGCACCGGGGAGCTGTTTTTT.

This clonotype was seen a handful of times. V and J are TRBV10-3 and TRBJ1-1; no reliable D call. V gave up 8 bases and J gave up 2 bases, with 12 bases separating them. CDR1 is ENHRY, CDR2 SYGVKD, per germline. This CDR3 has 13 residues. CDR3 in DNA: TGTGCCATCTGCGGAACTGCCAACACTGAAGCTTTCTTT. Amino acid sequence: CAICGTANTEAFF.

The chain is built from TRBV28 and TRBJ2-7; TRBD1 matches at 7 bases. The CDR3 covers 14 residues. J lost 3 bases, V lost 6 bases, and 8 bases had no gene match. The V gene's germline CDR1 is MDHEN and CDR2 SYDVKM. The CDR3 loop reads CASSPAGTVYEQYV. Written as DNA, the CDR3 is TGTGCCAGCAGCCCCGCCGGGACAGTCTACGAGCAGTACGTC.

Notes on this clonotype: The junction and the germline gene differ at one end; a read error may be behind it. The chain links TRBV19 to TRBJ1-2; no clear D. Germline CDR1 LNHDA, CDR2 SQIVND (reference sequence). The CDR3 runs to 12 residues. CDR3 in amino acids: CASSPVGPGYTF. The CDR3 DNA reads TGCGCCAGTAGTCCCGTAGGCCCAGGCTACACCTTC. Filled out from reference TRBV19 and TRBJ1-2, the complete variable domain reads DGGITQSPKYLFRKEGQNVTLSCEQNLNHDAMYWYRQDPGQGLRLIYYSQIVNDFQKGDIAEGYSVSREKKESFPLTVTSAQKNPTAFYLCASSPVGPGYTFGSGTRLTVV.

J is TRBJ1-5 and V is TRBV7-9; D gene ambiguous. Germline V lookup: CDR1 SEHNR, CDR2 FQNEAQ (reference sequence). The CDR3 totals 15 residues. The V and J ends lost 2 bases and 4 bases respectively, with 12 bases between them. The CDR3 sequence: CASSLRRRINQPQHF. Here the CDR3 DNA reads TGTGCCAGCAGCTTAAGGCGGAGAATTAATCAGCCCCAGCATTTT.

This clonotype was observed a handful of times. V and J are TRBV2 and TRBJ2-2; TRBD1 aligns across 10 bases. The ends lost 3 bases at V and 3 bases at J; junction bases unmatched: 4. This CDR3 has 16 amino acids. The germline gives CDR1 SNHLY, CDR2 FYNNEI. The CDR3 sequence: CASSEGQGLDTGELFF. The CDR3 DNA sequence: TGTGCCAGCAGTGAGGGACAGGGGTTGGACACCGGGGAGCTGTTTTTT.

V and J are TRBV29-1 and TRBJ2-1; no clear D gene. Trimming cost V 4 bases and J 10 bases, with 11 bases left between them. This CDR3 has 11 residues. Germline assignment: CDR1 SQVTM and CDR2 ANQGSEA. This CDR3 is CSVVGRNEQFF. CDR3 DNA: TGCAGCGTTGTTGGTAGGAACGAGCAGTTCTTC.

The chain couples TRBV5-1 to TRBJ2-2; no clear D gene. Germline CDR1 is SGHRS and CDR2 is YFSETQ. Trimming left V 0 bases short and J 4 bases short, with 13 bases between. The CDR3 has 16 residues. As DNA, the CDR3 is TGCGCCAGCAGCTTGGTGGTTTCCAGCAGCACCGGGGAGCTGTTTTTT. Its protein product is CASSLVVSSSTGELFF.

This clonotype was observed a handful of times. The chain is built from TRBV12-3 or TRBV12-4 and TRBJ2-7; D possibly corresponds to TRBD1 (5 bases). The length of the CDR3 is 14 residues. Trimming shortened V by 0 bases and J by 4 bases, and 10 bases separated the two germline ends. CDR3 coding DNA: TGTGCCAGCAGTTTAGCAGGCCCAGGGTACGAGCAGTACTTC. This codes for CASSLAGPGYEQYF.

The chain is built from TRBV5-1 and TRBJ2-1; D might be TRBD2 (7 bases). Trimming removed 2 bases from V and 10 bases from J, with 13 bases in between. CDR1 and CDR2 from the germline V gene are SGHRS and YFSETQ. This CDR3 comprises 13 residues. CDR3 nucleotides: TGCGCCAGCAGCTTCGCGGGGGCCTGGGAGCAGTTCTTC. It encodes CASSFAGAWEQFF.

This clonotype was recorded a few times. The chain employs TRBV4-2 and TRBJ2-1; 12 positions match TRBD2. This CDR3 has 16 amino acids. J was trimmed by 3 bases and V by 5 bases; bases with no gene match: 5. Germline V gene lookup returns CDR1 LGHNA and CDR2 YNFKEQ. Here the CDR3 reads CASSERTSGIYNEQFF. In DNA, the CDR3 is TGTGCCAGCAGCGAACGGACTAGCGGGATCTACAATGAGCAGTTCTTC.

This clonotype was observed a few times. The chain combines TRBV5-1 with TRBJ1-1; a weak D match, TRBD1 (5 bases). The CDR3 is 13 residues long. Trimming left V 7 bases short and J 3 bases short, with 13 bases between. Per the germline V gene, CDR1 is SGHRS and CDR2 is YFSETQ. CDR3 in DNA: TGCGCCAGCGGCTCCGGGGGGTACACTGAAGCTTTCTTT. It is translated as CASGSGGYTEAFF.

CDR3 residues: CASSPGRDQGAFF. In DNA form, the CDR3 reads TGCGCCAGCAGTCCGGGACGGGACCAAGGAGCTTTCTTT. The chain links TRBV5-1 to TRBJ1-1; weak D call: TRBD1 (5 bases). CDR1 SGHRS and CDR2 YFSETQ come from the germline V gene. Trimming took 5 bases from V and 10 from J, leaving 18 bases between them. The CDR3 length is 13 residues.

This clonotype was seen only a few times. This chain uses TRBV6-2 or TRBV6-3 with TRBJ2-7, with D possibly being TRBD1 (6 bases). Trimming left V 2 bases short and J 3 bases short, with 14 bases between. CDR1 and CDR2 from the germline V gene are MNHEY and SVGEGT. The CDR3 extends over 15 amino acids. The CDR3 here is CASSYAPGHLYEQYF. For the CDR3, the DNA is TGTGCCAGCAGTTACGCCCCGGGACACCTCTACGAGCAGTACTTC.

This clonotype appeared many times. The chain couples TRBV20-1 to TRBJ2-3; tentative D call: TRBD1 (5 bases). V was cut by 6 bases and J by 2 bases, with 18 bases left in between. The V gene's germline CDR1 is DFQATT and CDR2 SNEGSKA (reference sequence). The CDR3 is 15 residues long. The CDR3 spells CSAESDTRNTDTQYF. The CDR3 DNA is TGCAGTGCGGAATCGGACACACGGAACACAGATACGCAGTATTTT.

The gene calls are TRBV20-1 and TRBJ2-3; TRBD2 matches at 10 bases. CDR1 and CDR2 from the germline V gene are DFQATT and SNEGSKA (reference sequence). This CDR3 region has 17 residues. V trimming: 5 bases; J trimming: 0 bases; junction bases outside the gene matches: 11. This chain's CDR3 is CSAPCCSGGPSTDTQYF. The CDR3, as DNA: TGCAGTGCTCCCTGCTGTAGCGGGGGGCCAAGCACAGATACGCAGTATTTT.

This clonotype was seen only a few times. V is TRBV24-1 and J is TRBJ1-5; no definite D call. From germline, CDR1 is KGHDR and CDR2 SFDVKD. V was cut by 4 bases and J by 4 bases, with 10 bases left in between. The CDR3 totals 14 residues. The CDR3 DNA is TGTGCCACCAGTGACATGGGAGGAAATCAGCCCCAGCATTTT. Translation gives CATSDMGGNQPQHF.

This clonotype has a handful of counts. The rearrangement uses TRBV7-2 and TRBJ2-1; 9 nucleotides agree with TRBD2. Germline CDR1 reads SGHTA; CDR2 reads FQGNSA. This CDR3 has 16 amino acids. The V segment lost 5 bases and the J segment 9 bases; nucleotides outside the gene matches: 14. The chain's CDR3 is CASSPRGGAGSGEQFF. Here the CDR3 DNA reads TGTGCCAGCAGCCCACGCGGGGGGGCCGGGTCGGGTGAGCAGTTCTTC.

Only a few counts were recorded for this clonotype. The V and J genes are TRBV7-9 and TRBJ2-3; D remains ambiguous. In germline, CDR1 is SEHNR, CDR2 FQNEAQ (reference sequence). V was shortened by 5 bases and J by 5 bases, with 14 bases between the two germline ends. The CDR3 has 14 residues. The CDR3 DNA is TGTGCCAGCAGCGCCGCTGGGATGGGAGATACGCAGTATTTT. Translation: CASSAAGMGDTQYF.

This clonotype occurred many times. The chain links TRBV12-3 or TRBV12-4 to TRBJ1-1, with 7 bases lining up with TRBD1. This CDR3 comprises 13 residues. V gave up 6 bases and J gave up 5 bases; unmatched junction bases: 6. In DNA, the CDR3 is TGTGCCAGCAGCCCAGGGGGTTGGACTGAAGCTTTCTTT. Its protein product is CASSPGGWTEAFF.

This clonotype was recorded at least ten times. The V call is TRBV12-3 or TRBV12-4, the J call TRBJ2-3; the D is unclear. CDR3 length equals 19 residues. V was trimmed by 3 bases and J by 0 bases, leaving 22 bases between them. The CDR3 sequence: CASSFPAETPGRSTDTQYF. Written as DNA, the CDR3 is TGTGCCAGCAGTTTTCCTGCGGAGACTCCTGGACGGAGCACAGATACGCAGTATTTT.

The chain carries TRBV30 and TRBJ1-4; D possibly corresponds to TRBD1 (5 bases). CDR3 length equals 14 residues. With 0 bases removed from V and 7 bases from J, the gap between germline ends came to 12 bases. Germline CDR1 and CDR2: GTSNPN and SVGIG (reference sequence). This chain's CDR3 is CAWSVGDPIEKLFF. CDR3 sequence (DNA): TGTGCCTGGAGTGTAGGGGACCCTATTGAAAAACTGTTTTTT.

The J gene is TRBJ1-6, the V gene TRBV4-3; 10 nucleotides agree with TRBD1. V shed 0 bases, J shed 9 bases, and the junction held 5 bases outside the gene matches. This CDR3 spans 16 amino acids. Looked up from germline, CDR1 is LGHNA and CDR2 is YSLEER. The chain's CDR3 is CASSQDLDRGFSPLHF. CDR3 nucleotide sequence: TGCGCCAGCAGCCAAGATCTGGACAGGGGGTTTTCACCCCTCCACTTT.

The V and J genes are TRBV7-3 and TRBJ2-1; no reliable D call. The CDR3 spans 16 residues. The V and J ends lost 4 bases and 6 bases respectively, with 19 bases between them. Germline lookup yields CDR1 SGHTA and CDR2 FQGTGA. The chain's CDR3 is CASSSSTGGWLNEQFF. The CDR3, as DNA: TGTGCCAGCAGCTCTTCCACCGGCGGTTGGCTCAATGAGCAGTTCTTC.

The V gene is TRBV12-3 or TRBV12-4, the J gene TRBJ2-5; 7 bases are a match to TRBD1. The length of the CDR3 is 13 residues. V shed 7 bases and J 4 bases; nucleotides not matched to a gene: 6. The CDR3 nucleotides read TGTGCCAGCAATCTTGACAGGGCAGAGACCCAGTACTTC. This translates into CASNLDRAETQYF.

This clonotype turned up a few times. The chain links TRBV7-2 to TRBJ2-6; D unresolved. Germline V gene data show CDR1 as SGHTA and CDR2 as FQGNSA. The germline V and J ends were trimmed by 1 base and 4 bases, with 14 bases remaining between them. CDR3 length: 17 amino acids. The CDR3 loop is CASSLGSWGRGANVLTF. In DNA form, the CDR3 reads TGTGCCAGCAGCTTAGGGTCATGGGGAAGAGGGGCCAACGTCCTGACTTTC.